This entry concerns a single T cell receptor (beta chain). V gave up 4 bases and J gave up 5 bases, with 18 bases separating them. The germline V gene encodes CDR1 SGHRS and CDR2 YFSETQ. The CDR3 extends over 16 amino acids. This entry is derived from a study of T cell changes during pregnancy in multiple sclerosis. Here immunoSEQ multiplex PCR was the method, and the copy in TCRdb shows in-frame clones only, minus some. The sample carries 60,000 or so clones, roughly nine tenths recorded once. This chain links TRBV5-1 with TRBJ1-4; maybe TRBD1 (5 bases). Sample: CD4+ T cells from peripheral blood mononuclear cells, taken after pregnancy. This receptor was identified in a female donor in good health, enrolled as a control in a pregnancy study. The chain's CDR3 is CASSAGNKRGNEKLFF. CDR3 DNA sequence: TGCGCCAGCAGCGCGGGAAACAAGAGGGGAAATGAAAAACTGTTTTTT.